Listed below are T cell receptor beta chains from one sample, sequenced in a study of spatial heterogeneity in lung cancer. A single record per CDR3 protein comes from TCRdb applying MiXCR to the 5' RACE reads. The data contain 15,000 to 20,000 distinct CDR3 sequences, roughly 7.5% of them singletons. The material sequenced was lung tumor tissue, taken at surgery. The receptors stem from a male donor with early-stage non-small cell lung cancer. Both conserved end residues are part of each CDR3. Fields, in order: J gene, D gene, V gene, clone size, CDR3 protein, CDR3 DNA. A D gene is named only where the DNA matches it firmly. Expanded clones get a size class; other rows say once, few or many, or leave the size out.

J: TRBJ2-2
D: TRBD1
V: TRBV5-6
size: many
CDR3: CASSSTGGANTGELFF
DNA: TGTGCCAGCAGCTCCACAGGGGGCGCGAACACCGGGGAGCTGTTTTTT

J: TRBJ2-7
D: .
V: TRBV20-1
size: many
CDR3: CSASSLTDSYEQYF
DNA: TGCAGTGCTTCTTCCCTTACGGACTCCTACGAGCAGTACTTC

J: TRBJ1-1
D: .
V: TRBV7-2
size: .
CDR3: CASSLLGGLTEAFF
DNA: TGTGCCAGCAGCCTACTCGGGGGACTCACTGAAGCTTTCTTT

J: TRBJ1-4
D: TRBD1
V: TRBV7-9
size: many
CDR3: CASSARLAGQGNEKLFF
DNA: TGTGCCAGCAGCGCTAGGCTTGCGGGACAGGGTAATGAAAAACTGTTTTTT

J: TRBJ2-3
D: TRBD2
V: TRBV12-5
size: many
CDR3: CASGLTPTSGGRLEDTQYF
DNA: TGTGCTAGTGGTTTGACACCGACTAGCGGGGGGCGCCTTGAAGATACGCAGTATTTT

J: TRBJ1-2
D: .
V: TRBV28
size: many
CDR3: CATNLDRNYGYTF
DNA: TGTGCCACCAACCTCGACAGAAACTATGGCTACACCTTC

J: TRBJ2-3
D: .
V: TRBV5-1
size: few
CDR3: CASSLVVGAGTDTQYF
DNA: TGCGCCAGCAGCTTGGTGGTGGGGGCAGGCACAGATACGCAGTATTTT

J: TRBJ1-6
D: .
V: TRBV7-2
size: .
CDR3: CASSLDAALRNSPLHF
DNA: TGTGCCAGCAGCTTAGATGCAGCCTTGAGGAATTCACCCCTCCACTTT

J: TRBJ1-5
D: .
V: TRBV10-2
size: many
CDR3: CASSEETVYSNQPQHF
DNA: TGCGCCAGCAGTGAGGAGACAGTATATAGCAATCAGCCCCAGCATTTT

J: TRBJ1-2
D: .
V: TRBV20-1
size: .
CDR3: CSAPTAGANYGYTF
DNA: TGCAGTGCCCCTACGGCAGGGGCAAACTATGGCTACACCTTC

J: TRBJ2-1
D: TRBD1
V: TRBV20-1
size: .
CDR3: CSARDRRDRASNEQFF
DNA: TGCAGTGCTAGAGATCGGCGGGACAGGGCATCCAATGAGCAGTTCTTC

J: TRBJ1-1
D: .
V: TRBV6-5
size: many
CDR3: CASNPQGNTEAFF
DNA: TGTGCCAGCAACCCACAGGGGAACACTGAAGCTTTCTTT

J: TRBJ1-1
D: .
V: TRBV6-1
size: .
CDR3: CERSEEKNEGKTEDLF
DNA: TGTGAAAGAAGTGAAGAAAAAAATGAGGGGAAAACTGAAGATTTATTT

J: TRBJ1-5
D: TRBD1
V: TRBV6-5
size: .
CDR3: CATGTGASNQPQHF
DNA: TGTGCCACCGGGACAGGGGCTAGCAATCAGCCCCAGCATTTT

J: TRBJ2-1
D: TRBD2
V: TRBV2
size: .
CDR3: CASRGLAQEQFF
DNA: TGTGCCAGCCGGGGACTAGCCCAGGAGCAGTTCTTC

J: TRBJ2-3
D: .
V: TRBV4-1
size: many
CDR3: CASSQKGGTRGGVTDTQYF
DNA: TGCGCCAGCAGCCAAAAAGGTGGAACAAGGGGGGGCGTCACAGATACGCAGTATTTT

J: TRBJ1-2
D: TRBD1
V: TRBV28
size: .
CDR3: CASKGQGYYGYTF
DNA: TGTGCCAGCAAGGGACAGGGCTACTATGGCTACACCTTC

J: TRBJ2-2
D: .
V: TRBV7-2
size: many
CDR3: CASSLTGNTGELFF
DNA: TGTGCCAGCAGCTTGACAGGGAACACCGGGGAGCTGTTTTTT

J: TRBJ1-6
D: .
V: TRBV5-1
size: medium-sized
CDR3: CASSLAVTSPLHF
DNA: TGCGCCAGCAGCTTGGCGGTGACTTCACCCCTCCACTTT

J: TRBJ2-3
D: TRBD2
V: TRBV10-3
size: many
CDR3: CAIGSAGGGTDTQYF
DNA: TGTGCCATCGGGTCCGCGGGGGGAGGAACAGATACGCAGTATTTT

J: TRBJ2-3
D: .
V: TRBV28
size: once
CDR3: CASSLLGGGTDTQYF
DNA: TGTGCCAGCAGTTTATTAGGGGGAGGCACAGATACGCAGTATTTT

J: TRBJ2-7
D: TRBD1
V: TRBV29-1
size: few
CDR3: CSVEKTGGGYEQYF
DNA: TGCAGCGTTGAAAAAACAGGGGGCGGCTACGAGCAGTACTTC

J: TRBJ2-3
D: .
V: TRBV4-1
size: many
CDR3: CASSQEVPESTDTQYF
DNA: TGCGCCAGCAGCCAAGAAGTTCCGGAAAGCACAGATACGCAGTATTTT

J: TRBJ2-1
D: TRBD2
V: TRBV24-1
size: few
CDR3: CATSDLPTGGRVGNEQFF
DNA: TGTGCCACCAGTGATCTACCGACGGGGGGGCGAGTTGGCAATGAGCAGTTCTTC

J: TRBJ1-4
D: TRBD1
V: TRBV5-4
size: .
CDR3: CASSSEGALANEKLFF
DNA: TGTGCCAGCAGCTCCGAGGGGGCTCTGGCTAATGAAAAACTGTTTTTT

J: TRBJ2-5
D: TRBD1
V: TRBV5-4
size: .
CDR3: CASSSTGGKETQYF
DNA: TGTGCCAGCAGCTCGACAGGGGGCAAAGAGACCCAGTACTTC

J: TRBJ2-1
D: .
V: TRBV5-1
size: .
CDR3: CASSLAGLRNEQFF
DNA: TGCGCCAGCAGCTTGGCCGGTCTTAGGAATGAGCAGTTCTTC